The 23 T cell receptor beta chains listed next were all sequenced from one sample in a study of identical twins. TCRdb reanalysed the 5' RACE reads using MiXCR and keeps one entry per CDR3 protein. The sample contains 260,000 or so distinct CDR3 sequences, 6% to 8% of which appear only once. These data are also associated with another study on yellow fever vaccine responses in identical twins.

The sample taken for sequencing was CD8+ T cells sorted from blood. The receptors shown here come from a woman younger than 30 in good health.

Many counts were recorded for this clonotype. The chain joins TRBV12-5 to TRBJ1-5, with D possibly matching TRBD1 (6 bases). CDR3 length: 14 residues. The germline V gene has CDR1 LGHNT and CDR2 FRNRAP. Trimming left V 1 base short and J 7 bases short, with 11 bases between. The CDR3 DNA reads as TGTGCTAGTGGTTTGGGACACAGGGACCAGCCCCAGCATTTT. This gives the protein CASGLGHRDQPQHF.

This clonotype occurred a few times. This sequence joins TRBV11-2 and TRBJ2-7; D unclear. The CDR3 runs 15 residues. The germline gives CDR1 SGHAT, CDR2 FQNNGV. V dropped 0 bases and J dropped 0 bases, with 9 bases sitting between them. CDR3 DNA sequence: TGTGCCAGCAGCTTAGAACCGGGCCCCTCCTACGAGCAGTACGTC. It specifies CASSLEPGPSYEQYV.

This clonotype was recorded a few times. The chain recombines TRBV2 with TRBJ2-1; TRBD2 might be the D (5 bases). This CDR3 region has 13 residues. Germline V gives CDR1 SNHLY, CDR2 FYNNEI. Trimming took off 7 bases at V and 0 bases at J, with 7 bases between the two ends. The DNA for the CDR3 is TGTGCCAGCATTGGGAGCTCCTACAATGAGCAGTTCTTC. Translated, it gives CASIGSSYNEQFF. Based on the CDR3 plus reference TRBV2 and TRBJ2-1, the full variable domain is EPEVTQTPSHQVTQMGQEVILRCVPISNHLYFYWYRQILGQKVEFLVSFYNNEISEKSEIFDDQFSVERPDGSNFTLKIRSTKLEDSAMYFCASIGSSYNEQFFGPGTRLTVL.

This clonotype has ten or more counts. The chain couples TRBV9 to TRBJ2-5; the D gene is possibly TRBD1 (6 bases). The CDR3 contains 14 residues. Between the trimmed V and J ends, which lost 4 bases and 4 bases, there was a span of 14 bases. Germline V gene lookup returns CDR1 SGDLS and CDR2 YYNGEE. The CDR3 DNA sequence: TGTGCCAGCAGCTTAGGGGGTTCCGGAGAGACCCAGTACTTC. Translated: CASSLGGSGETQYF. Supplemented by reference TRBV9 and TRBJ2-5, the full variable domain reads DSGVTQTPKHLITATGQRVTLRCSPRSGDLSVYWYQQSLDQGLQFLIQYYNGEERAKGNILERFSAQQFPDLHSELNLSSLELGDSALYFCASSLGGSGETQYFGPGTRLLVL.

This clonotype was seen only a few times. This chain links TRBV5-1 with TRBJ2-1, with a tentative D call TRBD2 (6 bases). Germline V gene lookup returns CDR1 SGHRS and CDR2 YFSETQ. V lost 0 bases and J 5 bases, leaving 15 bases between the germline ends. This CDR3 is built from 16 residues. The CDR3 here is CASSLGAGRTHNEQFF. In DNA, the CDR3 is TGCGCCAGCAGCTTGGGTGCGGGGAGGACCCACAATGAGCAGTTCTTC.

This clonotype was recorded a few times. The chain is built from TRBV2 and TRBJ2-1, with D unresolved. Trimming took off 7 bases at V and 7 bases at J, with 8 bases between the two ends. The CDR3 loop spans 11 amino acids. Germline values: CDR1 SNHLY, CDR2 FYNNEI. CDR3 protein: CASIVGNEQFF. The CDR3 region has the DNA TGTGCCAGCATCGTGGGTAATGAGCAGTTCTTC.

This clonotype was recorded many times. The CDR3 DNA is TGTGCCAGCACAATGGACTACAATGAGCAGTTCTTC. Translating gives CASTMDYNEQFF. The J gene is TRBJ2-1, the V gene TRBV4-2; D gene uncertain. Germline CDR1 is LGHNA and CDR2 is YNFKEQ. This CDR3 has 12 residues. V was pared by 7 bases and J by 3 bases, with 7 bases between.

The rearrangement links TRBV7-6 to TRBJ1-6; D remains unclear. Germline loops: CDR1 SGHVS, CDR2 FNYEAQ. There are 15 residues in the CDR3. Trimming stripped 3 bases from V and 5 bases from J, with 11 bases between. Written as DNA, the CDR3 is TGTGCCAGCAGCTTGCTACAGCAAGATAATTCACCCCTCCACTTT. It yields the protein CASSLLQQDNSPLHF.

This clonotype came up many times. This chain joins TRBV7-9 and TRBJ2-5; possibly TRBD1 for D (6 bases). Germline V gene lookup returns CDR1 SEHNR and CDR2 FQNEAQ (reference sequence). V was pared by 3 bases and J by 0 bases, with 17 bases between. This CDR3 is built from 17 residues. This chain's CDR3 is CASSFRVRGTYQETQYF. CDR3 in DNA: TGTGCCAGCAGCTTTCGTGTCAGGGGAACCTACCAAGAGACCCAGTACTTC.

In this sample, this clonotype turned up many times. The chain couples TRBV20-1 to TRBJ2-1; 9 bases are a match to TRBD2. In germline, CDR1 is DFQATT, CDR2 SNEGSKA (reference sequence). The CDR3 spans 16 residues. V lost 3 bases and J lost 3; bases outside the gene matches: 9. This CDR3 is CSASSGASGIYNEQFF. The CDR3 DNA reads TGCAGTGCTAGCAGCGGGGCTAGCGGGATCTACAATGAGCAGTTCTTC.

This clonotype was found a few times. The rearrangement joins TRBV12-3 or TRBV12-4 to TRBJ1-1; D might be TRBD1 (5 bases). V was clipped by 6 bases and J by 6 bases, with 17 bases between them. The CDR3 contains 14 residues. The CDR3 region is CASRELRGPSEAFF. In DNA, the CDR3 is TGTGCCAGCAGGGAACTAAGGGGCCCATCTGAAGCTTTCTTT.

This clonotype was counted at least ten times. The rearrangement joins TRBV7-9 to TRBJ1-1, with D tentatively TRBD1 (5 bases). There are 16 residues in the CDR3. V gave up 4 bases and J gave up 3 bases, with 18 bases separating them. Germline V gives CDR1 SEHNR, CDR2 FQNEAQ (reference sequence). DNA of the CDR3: TGTGCCAGCAGCTCCCGGGATTCCGGGGGGGACACTGAAGCTTTCTTT. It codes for CASSSRDSGGDTEAFF.

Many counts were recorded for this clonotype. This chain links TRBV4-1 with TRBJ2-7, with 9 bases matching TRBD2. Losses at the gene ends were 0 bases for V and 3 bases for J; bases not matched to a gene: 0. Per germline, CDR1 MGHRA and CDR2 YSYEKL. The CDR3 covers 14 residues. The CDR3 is CASSQEAGGYEQYF. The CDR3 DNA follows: TGCGCCAGCAGCCAAGAAGCGGGAGGCTACGAGCAGTACTTC.

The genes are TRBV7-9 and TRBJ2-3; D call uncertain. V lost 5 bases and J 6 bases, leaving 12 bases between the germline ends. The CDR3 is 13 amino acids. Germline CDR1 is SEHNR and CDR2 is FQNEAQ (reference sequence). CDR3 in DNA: TGTGCCAGCAGCCCCTCCACCGATGATACGCAGTATTTT. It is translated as CASSPSTDDTQYF. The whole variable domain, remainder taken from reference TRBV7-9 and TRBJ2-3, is DTGVSQNPRHKITKRGQNVTFRCDPISEHNRLYWYRQTLGQGPEFLTYFQNEAQLEKSRLLSDRFSAERPKGSFSTLEIQRTEQGDSAMYLCASSPSTDDTQYFGPGTRLTVL.

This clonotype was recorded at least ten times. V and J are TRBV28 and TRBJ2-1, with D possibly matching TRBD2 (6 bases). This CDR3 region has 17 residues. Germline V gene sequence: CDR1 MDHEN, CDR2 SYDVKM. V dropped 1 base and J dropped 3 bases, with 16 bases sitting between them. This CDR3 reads CASSLLGGNSNYNEQFF. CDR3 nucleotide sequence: TGTGCCAGCAGTTTATTGGGGGGAAACTCGAACTACAATGAGCAGTTCTTC.

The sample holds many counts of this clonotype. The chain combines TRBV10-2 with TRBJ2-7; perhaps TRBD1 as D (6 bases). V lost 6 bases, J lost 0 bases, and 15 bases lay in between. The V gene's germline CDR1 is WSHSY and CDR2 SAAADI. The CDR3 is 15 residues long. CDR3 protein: CASSPAEDSSYEQYV. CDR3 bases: TGCGCCAGCAGCCCCGCGGAGGACAGCTCCTACGAGCAGTACGTC.

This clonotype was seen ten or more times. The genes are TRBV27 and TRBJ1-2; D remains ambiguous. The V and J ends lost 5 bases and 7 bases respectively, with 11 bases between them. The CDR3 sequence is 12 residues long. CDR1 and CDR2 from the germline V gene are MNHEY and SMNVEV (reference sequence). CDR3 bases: TGTGCCAGCAGTCGCCAGGATGGTGGCTACACCTTC. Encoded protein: CASSRQDGGYTF.

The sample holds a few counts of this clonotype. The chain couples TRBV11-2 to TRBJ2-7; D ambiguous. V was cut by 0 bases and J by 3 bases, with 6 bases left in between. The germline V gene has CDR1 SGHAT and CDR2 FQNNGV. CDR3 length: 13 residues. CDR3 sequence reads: CASSLDVLYEQYF. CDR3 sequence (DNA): TGTGCCAGCAGCTTAGATGTCCTCTACGAGCAGTACTTC. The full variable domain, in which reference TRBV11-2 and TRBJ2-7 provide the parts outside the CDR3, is EAGVAQSPRYKIIEKRQSVAFWCNPISGHATLYWYQQILGQGPKLLIQFQNNGVVDDSQLPKDRFSAERLKGVDSTLKIQPAKLEDSAVYLCASSLDVLYEQYFGPGTRLTVT.

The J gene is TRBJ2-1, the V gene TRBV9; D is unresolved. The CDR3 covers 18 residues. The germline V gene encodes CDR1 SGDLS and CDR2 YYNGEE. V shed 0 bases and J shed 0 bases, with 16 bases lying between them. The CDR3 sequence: CASSVVGSRASSYNEQFF. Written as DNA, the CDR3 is TGTGCCAGCAGCGTAGTCGGTAGCCGCGCGAGCTCCTACAATGAGCAGTTCTTC.

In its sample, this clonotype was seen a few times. The CDR3 DNA reads TGTGCCAGCAGCCGCTCCGGGGGAACTAATGAAAAACTGTTTTTT. Residues: CASSRSGGTNEKLFF. The chain is built from TRBV7-9 and TRBJ1-4, with a weak D call TRBD1 (5 bases). This CDR3 is 15 amino acids long. V was trimmed by 5 bases and J by 1 base, leaving 11 bases between them. The germline V gene encodes CDR1 SEHNR and CDR2 FQNEAQ (reference sequence).

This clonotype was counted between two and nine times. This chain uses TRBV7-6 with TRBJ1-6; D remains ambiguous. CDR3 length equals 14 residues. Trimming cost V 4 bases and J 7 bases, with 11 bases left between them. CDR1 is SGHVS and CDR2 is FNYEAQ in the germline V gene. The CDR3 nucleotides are TGTGCCAGCAGCTCCTCGGGGATGAATTCACCCCTCCACTTT. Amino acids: CASSSSGMNSPLHF.

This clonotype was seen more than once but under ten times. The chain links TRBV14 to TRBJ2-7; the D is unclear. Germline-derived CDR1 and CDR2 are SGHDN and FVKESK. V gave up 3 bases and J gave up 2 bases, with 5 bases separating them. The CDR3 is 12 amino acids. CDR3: CASSHSPYEQYF. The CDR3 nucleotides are TGTGCCAGCAGCCATTCACCCTACGAGCAGTACTTC.

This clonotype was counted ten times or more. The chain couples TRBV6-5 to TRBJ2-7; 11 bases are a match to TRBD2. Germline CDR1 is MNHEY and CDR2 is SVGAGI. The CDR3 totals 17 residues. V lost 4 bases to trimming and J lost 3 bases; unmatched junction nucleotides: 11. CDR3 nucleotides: TGTGCCAGCAGTTTACGAAATATAGCGGGAGGGGACTACGAGCAGTACTTC. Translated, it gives CASSLRNIAGGDYEQYF.